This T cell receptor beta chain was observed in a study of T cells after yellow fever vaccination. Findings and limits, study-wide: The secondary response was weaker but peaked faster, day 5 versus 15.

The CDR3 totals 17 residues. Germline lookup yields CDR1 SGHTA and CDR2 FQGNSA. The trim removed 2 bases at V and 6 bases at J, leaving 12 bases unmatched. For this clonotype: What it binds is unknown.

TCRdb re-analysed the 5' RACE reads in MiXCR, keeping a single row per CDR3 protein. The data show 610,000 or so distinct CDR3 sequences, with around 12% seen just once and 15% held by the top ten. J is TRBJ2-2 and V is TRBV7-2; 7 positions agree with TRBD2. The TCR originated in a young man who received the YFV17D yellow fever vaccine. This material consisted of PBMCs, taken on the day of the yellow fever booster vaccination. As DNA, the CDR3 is TGTGCCAGCAGCTTAAGGCCTAGCGGTGTAAAGGCCGGGGAGCTGTTTTTT. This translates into CASSLRPSGVKAGELFF. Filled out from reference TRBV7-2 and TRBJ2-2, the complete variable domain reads GAGVSQSPSNKVTEKGKDVELRCDPISGHTALYWYRQSLGQGLEFLIYFQGNSAPDKSGLPSDRFSAERTGGSVSTLTIQRTQQEDSAVYLCASSLRPSGVKAGELFFGEGSRLTVL.